This TCR beta chain stems from a study of prognosis after radiotherapy for stage I lung cancer. Whole-study context: Newly diagnosed primary stage I lung tumors occurred in some 15 patients, and oligometastatic NSCLC after surgical resection of the primary tumor occurred in 4 or 5. Seven patients presented with squamous cell carcinoma, roughly twelve with adenocarcinoma.

The study's findings and limits: Following stereotactic body radiation therapy, patients who went on to develop distant metastases had lower Shannon entropy.

As concerns this clonotype: Antigen unknown.

Genomic DNA provided the template from which TCR beta CDR3 was amplified by two-round multiplex PCR. Individual primers that were specific to each TRBV and TRBJ gene served in first-round PCR. MiXCR, applied by TCRdb to the multiplex PCR reads, yields one record per CDR3 protein. The table includes about 22,000 distinct CDR3 sequences, about two fifths detected once. V dropped 7 bases and J dropped 5; count of bases not matched to a gene: 17. The CDR3 runs 18 residues. The sequencing used PBMCs, collected before or after stereotactic body radiation therapy (not recorded which). The genes are TRBV12-3 or TRBV12-4 and TRBJ2-1; 10 bases align to TRBD2. This receptor was taken from a donor over 45 with non-small cell lung cancer. CDR3 sequence (DNA): TGTGCCAGCACCCCAGGGACTAGCGTTATGGCTTGGAACAATGAGCAGTTCTTC. Protein sequence: CASTPGTSVMAWNNEQFF.